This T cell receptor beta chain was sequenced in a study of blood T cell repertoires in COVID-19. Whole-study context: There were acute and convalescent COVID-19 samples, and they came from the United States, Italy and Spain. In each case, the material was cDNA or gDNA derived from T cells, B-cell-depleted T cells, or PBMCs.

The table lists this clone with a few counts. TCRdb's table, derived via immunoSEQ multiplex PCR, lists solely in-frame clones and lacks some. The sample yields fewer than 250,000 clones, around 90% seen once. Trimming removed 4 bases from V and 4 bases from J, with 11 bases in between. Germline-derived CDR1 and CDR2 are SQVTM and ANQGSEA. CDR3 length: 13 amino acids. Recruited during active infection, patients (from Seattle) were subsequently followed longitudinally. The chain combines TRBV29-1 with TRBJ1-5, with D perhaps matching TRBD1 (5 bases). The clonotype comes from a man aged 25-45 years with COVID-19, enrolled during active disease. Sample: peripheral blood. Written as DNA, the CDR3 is TGCAGCGTTGCCCGGGCAGGGAATCAGCCCCAGCATTTT. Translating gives CSVARAGNQPQHF.